What follows describes a single TCR beta chain. Its matching antigen is unknown. At baseline, cycle 4 day 1, and cycle 7 day 1, blood was sampled. This entry comes from a study of OX40 agonist ivuxolimab in advanced cancers. General study results and limits: The average count of expanded clones was higher among CD8+ T cells than among CD4+.

The CDR3 totals 15 residues. CDR1 SGHDT and CDR2 YYEEEE come from the germline V gene. After removal of 5 bases from V and 10 bases from J, the junction contained 17 bases not matched to a gene. The table came from immunoSEQ multiplex PCR; TCRdb's copy has only in-frame clones and leaves some out. The sample carries some 99,000 clones, roughly 95% recorded once. This clonotype was sampled from an adult with an advanced solid tumor such as melanoma, head and neck, liver or kidney cancer. The sample was CD4+ or CD8+ T cells sorted from blood, taken in a trial of the OX40 agonist ivuxolimab. The chain couples TRBV5-6 to TRBJ1-2, with 7 bases that match TRBD1. In DNA form, the CDR3 reads TGTGCCAGCAGATCGCCCGGGACAGCCTATAGTATCTACACCTTC. This gives the protein CASRSPGTAYSIYTF.